The text below deals with one TCR beta chain. Antigen specificity is unknown. This sample is drawn from a study of vaccination and CD4 T cells after COVID-19. Sequencing of DNA taken from cultured CD4+ T cells relied on the Oncomine TCR Beta short-read assay. Genomic DNA was isolated from CD4+ T cells that had been cultured. TCRdb called the PCR reads again in MiXCR, with one record for every CDR3 protein. Of some 15,000 distinct CDR3 sequences listed, about 60% were seen once; the top ten hold about 13%. Germline values: CDR1 SGHNT, CDR2 YYREEE (reference sequence). The CDR3 consists of 15 residues. V was trimmed by 0 bases and J by 4 bases, leaving 8 bases between them. As for treatment: approximately nine-day PBMC culture with coronavirus spike peptide pools or control peptides (ViraFEST assay).

The V gene is TRBV5-4, the J gene TRBJ1-6; tentatively, D is TRBD1 (6 bases). Sequencing was performed on CD4+ T cells from blood, cultured in vitro. This clonotype was obtained from a human donor who had recovered from COVID-19. This CDR3 is CASSLGGQYNSPLHF. The CDR3 nucleotides are TGTGCCAGCAGCTTGGGAGGACAGTATAATTCACCCCTCCACTTT.